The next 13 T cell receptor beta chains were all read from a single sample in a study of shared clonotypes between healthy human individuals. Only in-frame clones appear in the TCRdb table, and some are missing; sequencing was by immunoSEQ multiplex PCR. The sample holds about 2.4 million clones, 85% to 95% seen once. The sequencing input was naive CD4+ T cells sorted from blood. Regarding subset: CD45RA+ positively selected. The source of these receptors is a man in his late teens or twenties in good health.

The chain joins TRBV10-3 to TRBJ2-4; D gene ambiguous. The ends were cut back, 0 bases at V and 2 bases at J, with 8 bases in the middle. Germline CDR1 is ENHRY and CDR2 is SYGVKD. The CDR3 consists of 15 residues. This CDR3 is CAISESVVSKNIQYF. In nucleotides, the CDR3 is TGTGCCATCAGTGAGTCGGTGGTTTCCAAAAACATTCAGTACTTC.

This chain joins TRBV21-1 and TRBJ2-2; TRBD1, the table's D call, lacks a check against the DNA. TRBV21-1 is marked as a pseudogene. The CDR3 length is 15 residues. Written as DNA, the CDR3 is TGTGCCAGCAGATTCTGGGACAGGGAGACCGGGGAGCTGTTTTTT. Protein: CASRFWDRETGELFF.

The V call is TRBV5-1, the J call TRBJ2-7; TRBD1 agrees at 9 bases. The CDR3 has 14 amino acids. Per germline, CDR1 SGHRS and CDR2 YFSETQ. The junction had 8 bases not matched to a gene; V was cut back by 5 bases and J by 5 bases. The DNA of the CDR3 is TGCGCCAGCAGTTTACCGGGACAGGGCCACGAGCAGTACTTC. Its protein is CASSLPGQGHEQYF.

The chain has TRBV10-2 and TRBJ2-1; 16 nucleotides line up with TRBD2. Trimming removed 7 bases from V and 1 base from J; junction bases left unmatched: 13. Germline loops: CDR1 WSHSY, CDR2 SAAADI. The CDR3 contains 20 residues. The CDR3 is CASTIGAGTSGRGSYNEQFF. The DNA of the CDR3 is TGCGCCAGCACTATTGGGGCGGGGACTAGCGGGAGGGGATCCTACAATGAGCAGTTCTTC.

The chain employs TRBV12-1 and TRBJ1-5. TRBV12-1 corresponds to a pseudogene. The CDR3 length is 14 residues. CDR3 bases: TGTGCCAGCAGCCCCAACCTGTTCCCTCAGCCCCAGCATTTT. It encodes CASSPNLFPQPQHF.

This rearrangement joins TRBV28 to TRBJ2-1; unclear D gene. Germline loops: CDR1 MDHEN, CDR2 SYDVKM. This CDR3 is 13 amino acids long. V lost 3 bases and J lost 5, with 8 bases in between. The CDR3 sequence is CASSLDIDNEQFF. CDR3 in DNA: TGTGCCAGCAGTTTGGATATTGACAATGAGCAGTTCTTC.

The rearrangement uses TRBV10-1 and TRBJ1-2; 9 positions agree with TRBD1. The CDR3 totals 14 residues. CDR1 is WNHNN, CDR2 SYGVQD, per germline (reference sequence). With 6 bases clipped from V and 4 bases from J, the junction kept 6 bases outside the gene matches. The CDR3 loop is CASRGQGLSYGYTF. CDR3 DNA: TGCGCCAGCAGGGGACAGGGATTAAGCTATGGCTACACCTTC.

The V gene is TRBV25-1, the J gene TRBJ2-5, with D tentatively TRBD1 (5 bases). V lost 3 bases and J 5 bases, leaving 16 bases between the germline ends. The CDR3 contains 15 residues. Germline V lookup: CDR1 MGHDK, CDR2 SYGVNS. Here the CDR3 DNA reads TGTGCCAGCAGTGACGGGCAGGGCGGTCGGGAGACCCAGTACTTC. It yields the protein CASSDGQGGRETQYF.

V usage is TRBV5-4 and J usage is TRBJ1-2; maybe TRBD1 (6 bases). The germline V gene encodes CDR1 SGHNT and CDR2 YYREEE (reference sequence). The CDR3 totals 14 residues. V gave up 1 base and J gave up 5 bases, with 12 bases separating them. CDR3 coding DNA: TGTGCCAGCAGCTTGTCCTGGACAGAATATGGCTACACCTTC. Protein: CASSLSWTEYGYTF.

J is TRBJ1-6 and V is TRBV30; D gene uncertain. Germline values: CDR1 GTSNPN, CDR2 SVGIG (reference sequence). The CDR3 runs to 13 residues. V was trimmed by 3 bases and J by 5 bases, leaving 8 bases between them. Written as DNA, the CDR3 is TGTGCCTGGAGACCGACTGATAATTCACCCCTCCACTTT. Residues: CAWRPTDNSPLHF.

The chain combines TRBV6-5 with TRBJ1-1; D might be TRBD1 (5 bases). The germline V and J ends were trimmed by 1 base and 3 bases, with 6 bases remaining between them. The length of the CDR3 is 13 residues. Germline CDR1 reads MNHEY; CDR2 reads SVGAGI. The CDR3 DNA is TGTGCCAGCAGTTACTGGGGGTACACTGAAGCTTTCTTT. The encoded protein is CASSYWGYTEAFF.

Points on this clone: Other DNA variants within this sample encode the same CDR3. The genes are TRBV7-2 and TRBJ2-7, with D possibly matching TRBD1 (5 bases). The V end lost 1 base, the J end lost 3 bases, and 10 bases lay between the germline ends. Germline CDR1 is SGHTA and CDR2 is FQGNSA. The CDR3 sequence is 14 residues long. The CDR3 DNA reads TGTGCCAGCAGCTTAGTGGGGCAAGGCTACGAGCAGTACTTC. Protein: CASSLVGQGYEQYF.

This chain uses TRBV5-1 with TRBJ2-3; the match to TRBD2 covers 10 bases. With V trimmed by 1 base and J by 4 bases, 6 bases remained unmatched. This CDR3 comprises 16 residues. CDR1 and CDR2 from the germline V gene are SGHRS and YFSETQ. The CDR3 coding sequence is TGCGCCAGCAGCTTGACCCTAGCGGGAGCCGCAGATACGCAGTATTTT. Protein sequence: CASSLTLAGAADTQYF.